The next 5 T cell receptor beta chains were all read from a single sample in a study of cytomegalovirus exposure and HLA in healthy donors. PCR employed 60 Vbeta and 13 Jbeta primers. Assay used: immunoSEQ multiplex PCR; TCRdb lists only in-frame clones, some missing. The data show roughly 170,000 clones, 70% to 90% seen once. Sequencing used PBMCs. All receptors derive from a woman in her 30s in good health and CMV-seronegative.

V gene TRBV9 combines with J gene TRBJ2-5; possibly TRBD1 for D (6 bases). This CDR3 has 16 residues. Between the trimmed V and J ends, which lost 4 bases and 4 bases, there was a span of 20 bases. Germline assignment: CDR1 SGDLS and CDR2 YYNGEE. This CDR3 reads CASSQSRGLGSETQYF. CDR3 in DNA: TGTGCCAGCAGCCAAAGCAGGGGATTAGGGTCAGAGACCCAGTACTTC.

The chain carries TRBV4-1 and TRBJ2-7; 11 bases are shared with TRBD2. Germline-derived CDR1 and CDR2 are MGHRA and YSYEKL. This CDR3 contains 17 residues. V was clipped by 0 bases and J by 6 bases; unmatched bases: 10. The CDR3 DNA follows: TGCGCCAGCAGCCAAGATAATAGCGGGAGGGCCTTTGGCGAGCAGTACTTC. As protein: CASSQDNSGRAFGEQYF.

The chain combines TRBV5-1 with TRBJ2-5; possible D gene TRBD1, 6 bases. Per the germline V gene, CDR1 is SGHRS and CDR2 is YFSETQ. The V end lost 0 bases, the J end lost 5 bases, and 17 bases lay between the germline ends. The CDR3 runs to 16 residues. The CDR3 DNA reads TGCGCCAGCAGCTTGGCCCCAGATCAGGGGTCGGAGACCCAGTACTTC. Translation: CASSLAPDQGSETQYF.

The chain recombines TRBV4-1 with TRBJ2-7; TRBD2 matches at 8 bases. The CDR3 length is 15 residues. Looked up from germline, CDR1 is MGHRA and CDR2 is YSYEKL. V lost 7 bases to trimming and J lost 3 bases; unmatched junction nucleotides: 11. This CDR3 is CASTAGTGGSYEQYF. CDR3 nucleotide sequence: TGCGCCAGCACGGCAGGGACGGGGGGGAGCTACGAGCAGTACTTC.

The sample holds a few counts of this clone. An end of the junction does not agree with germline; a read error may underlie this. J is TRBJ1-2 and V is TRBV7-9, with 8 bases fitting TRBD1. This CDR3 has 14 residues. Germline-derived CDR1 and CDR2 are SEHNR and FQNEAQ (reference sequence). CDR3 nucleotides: TGTTCCAGCAGCTCGGACAGGGACTACTATGGCTACACCTTC. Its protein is CSSSSDRDYYGYTF.